Listed below are T cell receptor beta chains from one sample, sequenced in a study of human T cells and chemical hapten exposure. TCRdb ran MiXCR on the RACE reads and lists one entry per CDR3 protein. Among about 64,000 distinct CDR3 sequences listed, approximately 9.9% were seen once. The sequences come from whole blood, collected in connection with sensitization to the hapten diphenylcyclopropenone (DPC). The source is a woman in her 30s with alopecia areata. Some clones in this sample may be carry-over from other donors' samples. The CDR3 runs from the conserved cysteine through the conserved F or W. Fields, in order: D gene, V gene, J gene, clone size, CDR3 DNA, CDR3 protein. A D gene is named only where the DNA matches it firmly. Clone size is stated in some rows and not others, as once, few, many or a class when expanded.

-,TRBV11-3,TRBJ2-2,few,TGTGCCACACGGTCTGCGAACACCGGGGAGCTGTTTTTT,CATRSANTGELFF
-,TRBV9,TRBJ1-1,-,TGTGCCAGCAGCGTCTTAGGGAATTTTGACACTGAAGCTTTCTTT,CASSVLGNFDTEAFF
-,TRBV29-1,TRBJ2-5,-,TGCAGCGTTCGAGCGGCCCAAGAGACCCAGTACTTC,CSVRAAQETQYF
TRBD1,TRBV28,TRBJ2-3,-,TGTGCCAGCAGCGGACAGGGAGCACCAGATACGCGGTATTTT,CASSGQGAPDTRYF
-,TRBV10-3,TRBJ2-7,few,TGTGCCATCAGTGAGTTCGGGGCTAGGATAGCCTACGAGCAGTACTTC,CAISEFGARIAYEQYF
-,TRBV9,TRBJ2-5,-,TGTGCCAGCAGCGTAGGGGCAGGGAGGGAGACCCAGTACTTC,CASSVGAGRETQYF
TRBD1,TRBV28,TRBJ1-6,-,TGTGCCAGCAGTCCGCAGGGGGGTAATTCACCCCTCCACTTT,CASSPQGGNSPLHF
-,TRBV12-3/TRBV12-4,TRBJ1-5,few,TGTGCCAGCAGTTCCAGGGAGAGCAATCAGCCCCAGCATTTT,CASSSRESNQPQHF
TRBD1,TRBV3-1,TRBJ1-1,many,TGTGCCAGCAGCCAGTCCGGACAGGGGAACACTGAAGCTTTCTTT,CASSQSGQGNTEAFF
TRBD2,TRBV11-2,TRBJ2-1,-,TGTGCCAGCAGCCGGTCGACTAGCGGTAACAATGAGCAGTTCTTC,CASSRSTSGNNEQFF
-,TRBV28,TRBJ2-2,-,TGTGCCAGCAGCCCCCAGGCCGGGGAGCTGTTTTTT,CASSPQAGELFF
-,TRBV29-1,TRBJ1-1,few,TGCAGCGTTGATTTCCAACGAGGTGAAGCTTTCTTT,CSVDFQRGEAFF
TRBD2,TRBV3-1,TRBJ2-3,few,TGTGCCAGCAGCCAACAACCTAGCGGGCGTATCACAGATACGCAGTATTTT,CASSQQPSGRITDTQYF
-,TRBV5-1,TRBJ1-3,-,TGCGCCAGCATGCTTGGAAACACCATATATTTT,CASMLGNTIYF
TRBD1,TRBV20-1,TRBJ2-7,-,TGCAGTGCTAGATCCGGGACAGGAGCCAGCTCCTACGAGCAGTACTTC,CSARSGTGASSYEQYF
TRBD1,TRBV12-3/TRBV12-4,TRBJ1-5,few,TGTGCCAGCAGTTTAGGGGGACAGCAGCCCCAGCATTTT,CASSLGGQQPQHF
-,TRBV5-1,TRBJ2-5,many,TGCGCCAGCAGCTACCGGGACGGACACCAAGAGACCCAGTACTTC,CASSYRDGHQETQYF
TRBD1,TRBV18,TRBJ1-3,-,TGTGCCAGCTCTCTAAGCGACAGGGTCACTGGAAACACCATATATTTT,CASSLSDRVTGNTIYF
-,TRBV6-5,TRBJ2-7,few,TGTGCCAGCAGTTACTCGTGGGCCGACAGTACTGTTTCCTACGAGCAGTACTTC,CASSYSWADSTVSYEQYF
TRBD2,TRBV4-2,TRBJ2-1,few,TGTGCCAGCAGCCAATTACTAGCGGGCAGTCGGGGCAATGAGCAGTTCTTC,CASSQLLAGSRGNEQFF
-,TRBV19,TRBJ1-5,few,TGTGCCAGTAGTATTTCGTGGATCGGAGGGAGCAATCAGCCCCAGCATTTT,CASSISWIGGSNQPQHF
-,TRBV30,TRBJ1-2,many,TGTGCCTCGTCCCTGGACAGTAACTATGGCTACACCTTC,CASSLDSNYGYTF
-,TRBV7-3,TRBJ1-6,-,TGTGCCAGCAGCTTATCAACGCGATCACCCCTCCACTTT,CASSLSTRSPLHF
-,TRBV7-3,TRBJ2-5,few,TGTGCCAGCAGCTTATCGTCCGACGGGACCCAGTACTTC,CASSLSSDGTQYF
-,TRBV2,TRBJ2-3,-,TGTGCCAGCAGTGATTTGGCAGGAAGGGGCACAGATACGCAGTATTTT,CASSDLAGRGTDTQYF
TRBD2,TRBV11-2,TRBJ2-1,few,TGTGCCAGCAGCAAGCCTAGGACTAGCGGTATTGAGCAGTTCTTC,CASSKPRTSGIEQFF
-,TRBV28,TRBJ2-6,-,TGTGCCAGCAGGCACTCTGGGGCCAACGTCCTGACTTTC,CASRHSGANVLTF